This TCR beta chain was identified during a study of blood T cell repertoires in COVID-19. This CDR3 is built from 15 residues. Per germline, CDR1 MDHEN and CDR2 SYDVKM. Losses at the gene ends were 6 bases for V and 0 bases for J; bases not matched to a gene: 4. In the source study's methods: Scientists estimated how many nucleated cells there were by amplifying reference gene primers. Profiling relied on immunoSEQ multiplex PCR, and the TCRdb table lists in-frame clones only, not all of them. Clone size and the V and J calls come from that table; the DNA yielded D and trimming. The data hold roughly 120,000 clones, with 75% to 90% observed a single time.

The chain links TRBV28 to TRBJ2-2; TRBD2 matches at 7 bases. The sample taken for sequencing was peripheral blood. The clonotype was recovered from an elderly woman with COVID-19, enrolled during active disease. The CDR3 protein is CASSRGLANTGELFF. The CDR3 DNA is TGTGCCAGCAGCCGTGGACTAGCGAACACCGGGGAGCTGTTTTTT.